Reported below is one TCR beta chain. The source of the sample is a study of blood T cell repertoires in COVID-19. In the study overall: The United States, Italy and Spain were the sources of the acute and convalescent COVID-19 samples. Sources were T cells, B-cell-depleted T cells, or PBMCs; the material itself was cDNA or gDNA.

The CDR3 totals 13 residues. V trimming: 7 bases; J trimming: 10 bases; junction bases outside the gene matches: 7. Germline values: CDR1 MDHEN, CDR2 SYDVKM. As handled by the study authors: Amplification with reference gene primers provided the estimates of nucleated cell counts. Sequencing was performed with immunoSEQ multiplex PCR; in TCRdb, only in-frame clones are kept and a portion is missing. Clone size and V and J calls were adopted from that table, with D and trimming inferred from the DNA. The table has fewer than 250,000 clones, 80% to 90% seen once. The V call is TRBV28, the J call TRBJ2-1; 10 positions agree with TRBD2. Sequenced sample: peripheral blood. The clonotype originates from a woman aged 40 to 50 with active or convalescent COVID-19. CDR3 DNA sequence: TGTGCCAGCACGAGCGGGGGGGCAAGGGAGCAGTTCTTC. This gives the protein CASTSGGAREQFF.